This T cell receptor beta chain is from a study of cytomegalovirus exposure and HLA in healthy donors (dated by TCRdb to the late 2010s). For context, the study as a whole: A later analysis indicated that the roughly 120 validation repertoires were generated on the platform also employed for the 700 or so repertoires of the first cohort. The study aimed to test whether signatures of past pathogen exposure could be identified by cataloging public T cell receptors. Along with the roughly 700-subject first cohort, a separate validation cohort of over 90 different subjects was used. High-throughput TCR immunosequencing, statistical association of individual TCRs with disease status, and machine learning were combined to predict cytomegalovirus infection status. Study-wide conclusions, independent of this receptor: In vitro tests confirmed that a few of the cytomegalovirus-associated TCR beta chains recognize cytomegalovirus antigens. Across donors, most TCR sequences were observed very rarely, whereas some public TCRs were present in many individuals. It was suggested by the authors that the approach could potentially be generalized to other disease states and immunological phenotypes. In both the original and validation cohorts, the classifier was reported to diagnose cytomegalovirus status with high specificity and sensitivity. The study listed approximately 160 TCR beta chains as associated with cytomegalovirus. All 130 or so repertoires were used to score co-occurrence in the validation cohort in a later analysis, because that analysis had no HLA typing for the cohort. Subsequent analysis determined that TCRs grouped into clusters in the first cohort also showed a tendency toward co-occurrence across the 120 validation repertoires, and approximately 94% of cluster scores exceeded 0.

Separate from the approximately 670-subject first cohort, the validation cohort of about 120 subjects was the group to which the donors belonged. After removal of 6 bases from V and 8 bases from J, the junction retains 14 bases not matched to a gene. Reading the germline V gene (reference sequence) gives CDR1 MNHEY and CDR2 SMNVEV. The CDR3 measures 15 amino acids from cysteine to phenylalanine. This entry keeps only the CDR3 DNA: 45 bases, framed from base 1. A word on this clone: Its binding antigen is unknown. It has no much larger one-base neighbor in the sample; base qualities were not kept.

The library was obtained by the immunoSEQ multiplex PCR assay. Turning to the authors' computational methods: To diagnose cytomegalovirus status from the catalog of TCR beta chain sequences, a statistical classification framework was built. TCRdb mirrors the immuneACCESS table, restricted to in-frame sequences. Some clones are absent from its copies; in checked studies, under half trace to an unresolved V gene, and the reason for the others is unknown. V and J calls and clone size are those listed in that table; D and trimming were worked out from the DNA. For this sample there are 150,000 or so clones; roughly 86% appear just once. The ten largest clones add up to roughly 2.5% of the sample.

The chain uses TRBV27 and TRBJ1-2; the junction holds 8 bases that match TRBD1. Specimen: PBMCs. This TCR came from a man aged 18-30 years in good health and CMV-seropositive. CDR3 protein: CASRNPGQVVGGYTF. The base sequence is TGTGCCAGCAGGAATCCGGGACAGGTGGTCGGAGGCTACACCTTC.